This T cell receptor beta chain was identified during a study of chemoradiotherapy in HPV16-positive cancers. The assay was immunoSEQ multiplex PCR, and TCRdb's table has in-frame clones only and misses some. The sample has 9,500 to 13,000 clones; approximately 90% are singletons. The CDR3 is made up of 14 amino acids. The germline gives CDR1 SNHLY, CDR2 FYNNEI. The V end was cut by 5 bases, the J end by 3 bases, with 11 bases between. About this clone itself: The target antigen is unknown.

General study results and limits: Candidate HPV-specific clones and E7-related TCR motifs grew in tumor during treatment. The functional HPV-specific definition rests on just a couple of HPV16-positive patients.

The rearrangement joins TRBV2 to TRBJ2-1; D ambiguous. The origin of this receptor is a human donor with HPV-associated anogenital cancer. This specimen was blood, taken from a patient who underwent chemoradiotherapy. The CDR3 coding sequence is TGTGCCAGCAGTCCTCCCACCTACTACAATGAGCAGTTCTTC. As protein: CASSPPTYYNEQFF. Filled out from reference TRBV2 and TRBJ2-1, the complete variable domain reads EPEVTQTPSHQVTQMGQEVILRCVPISNHLYFYWYRQILGQKVEFLVSFYNNEISEKSEIFDDQFSVERPDGSNFTLKIRSTKLEDSAMYFCASSPPTYYNEQFFGPGTRLTVL.